Below are 16 T cell receptor beta chains sequenced from a single sample in a study of cytomegalovirus exposure and HLA in healthy donors. Generated by immunoSEQ multiplex PCR, the TCRdb table keeps only in-frame clones and is missing some. This table holds about 110,000 clones, roughly 90% found once. Sequencing was carried out using PBMCs. These receptors were taken from a woman between 18 and 29 years old in good health and CMV-seronegative.

For the CDR3, the DNA is TGCAGCGTTGAAGCCAACTCCGTCAGGGGCTCCTACGAGCAGTACTTC. This translates into CSVEANSVRGSYEQYF. The chain is built from TRBV29-1 and TRBJ2-7; D is perhaps TRBD1 (6 bases). V was cut by 1 base and J by 0 bases, with 16 bases left in between. From germline, CDR1 is SQVTM and CDR2 ANQGSEA. The length of the CDR3 is 16 residues.

The gene calls are TRBV5-1 and TRBJ2-2, with TRBD1 identical over 7 bases. The CDR3 spans 14 residues. Looked up from germline, CDR1 is SGHRS and CDR2 is YFSETQ. The J segment lost 7 bases and the V segment lost 6 bases, leaving 9 bases of the junction unmatched. CDR3 protein: CASKEQGLIGELFF. In DNA form, the CDR3 reads TGCGCCAGCAAGGAACAGGGGTTGATCGGGGAGCTGTTTTTT.

The chain joins TRBV7-9 to TRBJ1-6; no definite D call. Trimming left V 1 base short and J 1 base short, with 5 bases between. Germline V gene data show CDR1 as SEHNR and CDR2 as FQNEAQ (reference sequence). CDR3 length: 15 amino acids. This CDR3 is CASSLERSYNSPLHF. The CDR3 nucleotides are TGTGCCAGCAGCTTAGAACGGTCCTATAATTCACCCCTCCACTTT. The full variable domain, rest sourced from reference TRBV7-9 and TRBJ1-6, is DTGVSQNPRHKITKRGQNVTFRCDPISEHNRLYWYRQTLGQGPEFLTYFQNEAQLEKSRLLSDRFSAERPKGSFSTLEIQRTEQGDSAMYLCASSLERSYNSPLHFGNGTRLTVT.

The genes are TRBV7-9 and TRBJ2-1; a possible D gene is TRBD1 (5 bases). The germline V and J ends were trimmed by 5 bases and 4 bases, with 18 bases remaining between them. This CDR3 spans 16 amino acids. CDR1 is SEHNR, CDR2 FQNEAQ, per germline (reference sequence). CDR3 sequence: CASSPEAGAPYNEQFF. The CDR3 DNA reads as TGTGCCAGCAGCCCCGAGGCTGGGGCACCTTACAATGAGCAGTTCTTC. The full variable domain, rest sourced from reference TRBV7-9 and TRBJ2-1, is DTGVSQNPRHKITKRGQNVTFRCDPISEHNRLYWYRQTLGQGPEFLTYFQNEAQLEKSRLLSDRFSAERPKGSFSTLEIQRTEQGDSAMYLCASSPEAGAPYNEQFFGPGTRLTVL.

The V and J genes are TRBV28 and TRBJ1-1; TRBD1 matches at 7 bases. This CDR3 is built from 15 residues. Germline V gene sequence: CDR1 MDHEN, CDR2 SYDVKM. The junction had 9 bases not matched to a gene; V was cut back by 5 bases and J by 3 bases. CDR3 region: CASSGGRGPYTEAFF. In DNA, the CDR3 is TGTGCCAGCAGTGGAGGTAGGGGGCCCTACACTGAAGCTTTCTTT. Variable domain in full (rest from reference TRBV28 and TRBJ1-1): DVKVTQSSRYLVKRTGEKVFLECVQDMDHENMFWYRQDPGLGLRLIYFSYDVKMKEKGDIPEGYSVSREKKERFSLILESASTNQTSMYLCASSGGRGPYTEAFFGQGTRLTVV.

The count of this clone is one. The CDR3 DNA reads TGTGCCAGCAGCTTATGGCGGGTGGGGGAAAAACTGTTTTTT. It is translated as CASSLWRVGEKLFF. The chain is built from TRBV7-8 and TRBJ1-4; D remains ambiguous. Trimming removed 2 bases at V and 8 bases at J, with 12 bases between. The CDR3 is 14 amino acids. Germline V gene data show CDR1 as SGHVS and CDR2 as FQNEAQ. Full variable domain (rest looked up from reference TRBV7-8 and TRBJ1-4): GAGVSQSPRYKVAKRGQDVALRCDPISGHVSLFWYQQALGQGPEFLTYFQNEAQLDKSGLPSDRFFAERPEGSVSTLKIQRTQQEDSAVYLCASSLWRVGEKLFFGSGTQLSVL.

The chain links TRBV7-9 to TRBJ1-3; 8 bases match TRBD1. The CDR3 spans 14 residues. The ends lost 5 bases at V and 5 bases at J; junction bases unmatched: 5. Germline-derived CDR1 and CDR2 are SEHNR and FQNEAQ (reference sequence). The CDR3 reads CASSARTGRNTIYF. The DNA for the CDR3 is TGTGCCAGCAGCGCACGGACAGGGAGAAACACCATATATTTT.

The CDR3 loop reads CASSPGLAGVWIGELFF. As DNA, the CDR3 is TGCGCCAGCAGCCCGGGACTAGCGGGAGTATGGATCGGGGAGCTGTTTTTT. This sequence joins TRBV4-3 and TRBJ2-2; 14 bases align to TRBD2. Germline V gene sequence: CDR1 LGHNA, CDR2 YSLEER. This CDR3 has 17 amino acids. V shed 4 bases, J shed 7 bases, and the junction held 8 bases outside the gene matches.

This chain connects TRBV4-3 to TRBJ2-1; TRBD1 matches 7 bases. Germline trimming cut 4 bases from V and 3 bases from J; bases unmatched to any gene: 6. This CDR3 comprises 15 residues. The V gene's germline CDR1 is LGHNA and CDR2 YSLEER. The CDR3: CASSLRDSDYNEQFF. The CDR3 DNA reads TGCGCCAGCAGCCTCCGGGACAGCGACTACAATGAGCAGTTCTTC.

V and J are TRBV7-2 and TRBJ2-3; 12 nucleotides agree with TRBD2. The germline gives CDR1 SGHTA, CDR2 FQGNSA. The CDR3 extends over 16 amino acids. V lost 5 bases and J lost 5; bases outside the gene matches: 8. CDR3 in amino acids: CASSPRLAGDIDTQYF. The CDR3 region has the DNA TGTGCCAGCAGCCCGAGACTAGCGGGAGACATAGATACGCAGTATTTT. Full variable domain (outside the CDR3, taken from reference TRBV7-2 and TRBJ2-3): GAGVSQSPSNKVTEKGKDVELRCDPISGHTALYWYRQSLGQGLEFLIYFQGNSAPDKSGLPSDRFSAERTGGSVSTLTIQRTQQEDSAVYLCASSPRLAGDIDTQYFGPGTRLTVL.

The CDR3 loop reads CASSREQGQGGGYTF. In DNA form, the CDR3 reads TGTGCCAGCAGCCGGGAGCAAGGGCAGGGAGGTGGCTACACCTTC. The chain employs TRBV7-2 and TRBJ1-2, with D perhaps TRBD1 (5 bases). CDR3 size: 15 residues. V gave up 5 bases and J gave up 7 bases, with 20 bases separating them. CDR1 SGHTA and CDR2 FQGNSA come from the germline V gene.

This chain uses TRBV7-6 with TRBJ1-5; tentatively, D is TRBD1 (5 bases). The CDR3 extends over 17 amino acids. Germline CDR1 and CDR2: SGHVS and FNYEAQ. Trimming removed 5 bases at V and 3 bases at J, with 20 bases between. The CDR3 DNA is TGTGCCAGCAGCCCGGAACCGGAGGGGCGGGACAATCAGCCCCAGCATTTT. Its protein is CASSPEPEGRDNQPQHF.

The chain links TRBV5-1 to TRBJ2-3, with 9 positions matching TRBD1. Per germline, CDR1 SGHRS and CDR2 YFSETQ. With V trimmed by 5 bases and J by 2 bases, 9 bases remained unmatched. The CDR3 runs 16 residues. DNA for the CDR3: TGCGCCAGCAGACCTCCGGGACAGGGCCTCACAGATACGCAGTATTTT. Translated: CASRPPGQGLTDTQYF. Supplemented by reference TRBV5-1 and TRBJ2-3, the full variable domain reads KAGVTQTPRYLIKTRGQQVTLSCSPISGHRSVSWYQQTPGQGLQFLFEYFSETQRNKGNFPGRFSGRQFSNSRSEMNVSTLELGDSALYLCASRPPGQGLTDTQYFGPGTRLTVL.

V is TRBV4-1 and J is TRBJ1-5; a possible D gene is TRBD1 (6 bases). Germline-derived CDR1 and CDR2 are MGHRA and YSYEKL. The length of the CDR3 is 17 residues. V lost 1 base and J 9 bases, leaving 22 bases between the germline ends. CDR3 loop: CASSQGGGPSSGWPQHF. CDR3 sequence (DNA): TGCGCCAGCAGCCAAGGGGGGGGCCCCTCGTCGGGTTGGCCCCAGCATTTT.

A few counts support this clone. The chain employs TRBV2 and TRBJ2-1; the match to TRBD2 covers 9 bases. From germline, CDR1 is SNHLY and CDR2 FYNNEI. The J segment lost 15 bases and the V segment lost 4 bases, leaving 19 bases of the junction unmatched. The CDR3 runs 16 residues. The CDR3 region is CASSGEAGGPSMGLFF. The CDR3 bases are TGTGCCAGCAGTGGTGAGGCGGGAGGGCCCTCGATGGGGTTGTTCTTC.

This chain connects TRBV5-5 to TRBJ1-2, with TRBD1 identical over 8 bases. J was trimmed by 2 bases and V by 0 bases; bases with no gene match: 3. The CDR3 runs to 15 residues. CDR1 and CDR2 (germline): SGHKS, YYEKEE (reference sequence). The DNA of the CDR3 is TGTGCCAGCAGCTTGGCAGGGGGCGAAAACTATGGCTACACCTTC. It translates to CASSLAGGENYGYTF.